This T cell receptor (beta chain) was captured by sequencing in a study of T-cell memory formation after mild COVID-19. This clonotype was seen a few times. From germline, CDR1 is MNHEY and CDR2 SVGAGI. Trimming at V came to 0 bases and at J to 4 bases, leaving 10 bases not matched to a gene. The CDR3 runs 18 residues. Using its own MiXCR run on the 5' RACE reads, TCRdb lists one record per CDR3 protein. The sample carries about 350,000 distinct CDR3 sequences, approximately 14% recorded once. This clonotype originated in a young man who had mild COVID-19 (a few samples of this study predate the infection). Cell type and time point are not known. Sequencing input: PBMCs or a T cell subset sorted from them (not recorded which). The chain combines TRBV6-5 with TRBJ2-5, with 11 bases identical to TRBD2. This CDR3 reads CASSYSMVASGGIETQYF. CDR3 coding DNA: TGTGCCAGCAGTTACTCGATGGTGGCTAGCGGGGGGATAGAGACCCAGTACTTC.